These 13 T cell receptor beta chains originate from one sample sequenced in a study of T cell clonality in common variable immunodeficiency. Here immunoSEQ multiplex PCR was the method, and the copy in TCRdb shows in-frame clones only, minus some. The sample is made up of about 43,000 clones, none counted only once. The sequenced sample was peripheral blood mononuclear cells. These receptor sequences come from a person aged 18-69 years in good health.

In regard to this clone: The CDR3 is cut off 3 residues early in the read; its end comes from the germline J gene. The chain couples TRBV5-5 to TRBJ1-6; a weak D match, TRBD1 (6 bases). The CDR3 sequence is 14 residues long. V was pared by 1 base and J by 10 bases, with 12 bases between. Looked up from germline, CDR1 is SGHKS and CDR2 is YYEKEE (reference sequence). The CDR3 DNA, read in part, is TGTGCCAGCAGCTTGAGGGGGGGAGTCTCACCC. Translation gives CASSLRGGVSP. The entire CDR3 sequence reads CASSLRGGVSPLHF.

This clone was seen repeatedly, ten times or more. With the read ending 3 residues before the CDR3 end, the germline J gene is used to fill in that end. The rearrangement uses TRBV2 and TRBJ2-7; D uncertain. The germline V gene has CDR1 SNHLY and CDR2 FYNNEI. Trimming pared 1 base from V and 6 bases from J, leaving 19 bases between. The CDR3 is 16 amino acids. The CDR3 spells CASSEDKLVTEAEQYF. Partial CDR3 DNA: TGTGCCAGCAGTGAAGACAAGCTTGTCACAGAAGCCGAG.

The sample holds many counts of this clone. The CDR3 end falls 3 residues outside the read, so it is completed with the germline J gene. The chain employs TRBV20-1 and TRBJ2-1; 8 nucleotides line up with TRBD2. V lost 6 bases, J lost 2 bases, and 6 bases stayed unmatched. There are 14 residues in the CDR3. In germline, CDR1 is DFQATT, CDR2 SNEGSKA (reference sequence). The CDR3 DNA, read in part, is TGCAGTGCACGAACTAGCGGCCCCTACAATGAG. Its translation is CSARTSGPYNE. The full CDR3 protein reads CSARTSGPYNEQFF.

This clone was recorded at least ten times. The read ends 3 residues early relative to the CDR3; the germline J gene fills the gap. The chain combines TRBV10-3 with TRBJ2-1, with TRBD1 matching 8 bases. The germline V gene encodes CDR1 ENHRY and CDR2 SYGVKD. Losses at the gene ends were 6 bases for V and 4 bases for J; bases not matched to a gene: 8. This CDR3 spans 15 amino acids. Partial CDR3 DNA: TGTGCCATCAGCTCGGAGACAGGGGAGTACAATGAG. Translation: CAISSETGEYNE. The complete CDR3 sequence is CAISSETGEYNEQFF.

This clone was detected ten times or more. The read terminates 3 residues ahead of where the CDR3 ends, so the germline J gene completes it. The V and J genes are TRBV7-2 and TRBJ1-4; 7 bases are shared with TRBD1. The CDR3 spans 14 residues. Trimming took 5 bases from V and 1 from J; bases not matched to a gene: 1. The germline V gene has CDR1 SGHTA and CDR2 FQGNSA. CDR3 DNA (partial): TGTGCCAGCAGCGGGGACAGAACTAATGAAAAA. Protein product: CASSGDRTNEK. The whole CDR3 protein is CASSGDRTNEKLFF.

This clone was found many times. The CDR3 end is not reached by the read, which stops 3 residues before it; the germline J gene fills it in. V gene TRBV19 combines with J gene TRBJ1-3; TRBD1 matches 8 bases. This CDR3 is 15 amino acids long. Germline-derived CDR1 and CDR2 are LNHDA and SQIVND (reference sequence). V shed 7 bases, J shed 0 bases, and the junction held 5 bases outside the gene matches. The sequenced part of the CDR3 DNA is TGTGCCAGTATTGACAGGGGCAGCTCTGGAAACACC. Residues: CASIDRGSSGNT. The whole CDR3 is CASIDRGSSGNTIYF.

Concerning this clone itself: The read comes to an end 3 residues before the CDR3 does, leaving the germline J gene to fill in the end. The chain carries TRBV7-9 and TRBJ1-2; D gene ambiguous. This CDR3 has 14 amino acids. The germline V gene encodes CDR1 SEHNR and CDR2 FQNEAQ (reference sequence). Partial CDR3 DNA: TGTGCCAGCAGCCCCCCATCACTAGACCCACCC. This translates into CASSPPSLDPP. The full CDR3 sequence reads CASSPPSLDPPYTF. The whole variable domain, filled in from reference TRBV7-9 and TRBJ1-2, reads DTGVSQNPRHKITKRGQNVTFRCDPISEHNRLYWYRQTLGQGPEFLTYFQNEAQLEKSRLLSDRFSAERPKGSFSTLEIQRTEQGDSAMYLCASSPPSLDPPYTFGSGTRLTVV.

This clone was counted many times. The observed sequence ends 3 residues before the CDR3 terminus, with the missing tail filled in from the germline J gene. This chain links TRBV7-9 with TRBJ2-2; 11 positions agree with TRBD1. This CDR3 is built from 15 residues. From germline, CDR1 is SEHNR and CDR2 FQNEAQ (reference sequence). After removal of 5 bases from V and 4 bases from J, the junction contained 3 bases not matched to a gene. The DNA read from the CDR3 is TGTGCCAGCAGCCCGGGACAGGGGGGCACCGGGGAG. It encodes CASSPGQGGTGE. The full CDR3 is CASSPGQGGTGELFF.

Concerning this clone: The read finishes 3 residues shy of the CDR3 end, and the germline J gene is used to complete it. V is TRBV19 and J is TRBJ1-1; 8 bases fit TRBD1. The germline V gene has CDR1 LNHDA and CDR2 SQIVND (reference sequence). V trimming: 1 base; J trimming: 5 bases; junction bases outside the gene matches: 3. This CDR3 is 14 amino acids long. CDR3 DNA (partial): TGTGCCAGTAGTATAGTCACAGGGGGTACTGAA. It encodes CASSIVTGGTE. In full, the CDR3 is CASSIVTGGTEAFF.

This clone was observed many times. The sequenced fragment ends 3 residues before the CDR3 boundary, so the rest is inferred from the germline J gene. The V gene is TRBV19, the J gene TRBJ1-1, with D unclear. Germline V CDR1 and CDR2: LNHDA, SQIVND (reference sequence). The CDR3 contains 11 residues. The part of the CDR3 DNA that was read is TGTGCCAGTAGTTCGGGGATAGGG. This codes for CASSSGIG. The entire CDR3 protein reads CASSSGIGAFF.

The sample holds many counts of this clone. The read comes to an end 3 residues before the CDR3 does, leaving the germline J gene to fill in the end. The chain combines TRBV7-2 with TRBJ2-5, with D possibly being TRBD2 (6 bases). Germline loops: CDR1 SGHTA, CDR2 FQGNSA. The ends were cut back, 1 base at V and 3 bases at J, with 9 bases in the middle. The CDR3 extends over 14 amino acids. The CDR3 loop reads CASSLGGVKETQYF. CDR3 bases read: TGTGCCAGCAGCTTAGGCGGGGTCAAAGAGACC.

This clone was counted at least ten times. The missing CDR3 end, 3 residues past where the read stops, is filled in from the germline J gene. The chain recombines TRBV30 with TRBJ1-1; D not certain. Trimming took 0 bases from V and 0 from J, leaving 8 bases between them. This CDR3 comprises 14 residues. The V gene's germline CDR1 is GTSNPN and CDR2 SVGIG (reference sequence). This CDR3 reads CAWSVAPVNTEAFF. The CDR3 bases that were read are TGTGCCTGGAGTGTAGCACCGGTGAACACTGAA.

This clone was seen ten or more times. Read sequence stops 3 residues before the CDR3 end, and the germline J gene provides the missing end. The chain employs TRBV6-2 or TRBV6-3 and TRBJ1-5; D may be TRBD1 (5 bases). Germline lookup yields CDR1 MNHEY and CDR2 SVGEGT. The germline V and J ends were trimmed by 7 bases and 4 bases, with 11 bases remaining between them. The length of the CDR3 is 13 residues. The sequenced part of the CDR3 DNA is TGTGCCAGCACCCCCCAGGGAAATCAGCCC. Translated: CASTPQGNQP. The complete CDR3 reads CASTPQGNQPQHF.